This T cell receptor (beta chain) was profiled in a study of tumor and adjacent non-tumor tissue in lung cancer. A remark on this clonotype: The CDR3 does not close with the conserved phenylalanine or tryptophan, likely indicating a read error. No DNA is shown, since the ends of the CDR3 on it are uncertain; the CDR3 is the one TCRdb lists.

A modified ARM-PCR protocol with three rounds of nested PCR amplified TCRbeta. MiXCR, run by TCRdb on the multiplex PCR reads, gives a single entry per CDR3 protein. The sample carries approximately 100,000 distinct CDR3 sequences, roughly two thirds recorded once. The template was RNA from unsorted bulk tissue. More than 3 cm separated this lung sample from the edge of the tumor. The sample comprised distant non-tumor lung tissue. The sequence came from a man younger than 40 with non-small cell lung cancer.

The CDR3 region is CSARGGGQGRLGTFL. This sequence joins TRBV20-1 and TRBJ1-1; TRBD1 was called by the table and not checked on the DNA. The CDR3 contains 15 residues when both ends are counted. Germline loops: CDR1 DFQATT, CDR2 SNEGSKA (reference sequence).